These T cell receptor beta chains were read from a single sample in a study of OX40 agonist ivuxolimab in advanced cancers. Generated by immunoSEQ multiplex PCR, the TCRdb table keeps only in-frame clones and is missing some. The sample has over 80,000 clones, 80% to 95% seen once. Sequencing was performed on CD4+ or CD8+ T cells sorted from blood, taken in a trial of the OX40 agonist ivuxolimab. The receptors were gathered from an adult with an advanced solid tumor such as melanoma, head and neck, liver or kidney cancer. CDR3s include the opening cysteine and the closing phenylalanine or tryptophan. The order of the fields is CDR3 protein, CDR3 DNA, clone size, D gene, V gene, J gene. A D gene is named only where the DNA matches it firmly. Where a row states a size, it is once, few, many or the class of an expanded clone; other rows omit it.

CDR3: CASSLSQTGWIEQYF
DNA: TGTGCCAGCAGTTTATCCCAGACAGGATGGATAGAGCAGTACTTC
size: .
D: .
V: TRBV28
J: TRBJ2-7

CDR3: CASSPVAGTRTYEQYF
DNA: TGTGCCAGCAGCCCCGTCGCTGGGACTAGGACGTACGAGCAGTACTTC
size: .
D: TRBD2
V: TRBV7-2
J: TRBJ2-7

CDR3: CASSSSLDRDEQYF
DNA: TGTGCCAGCAGCTCCTCCCTGGACAGGGACGAGCAGTACTTC
size: once
D: TRBD1
V: TRBV7-2
J: TRBJ2-7

CDR3: CASSPTAVNTEAFF
DNA: TGTGCCAGCAGTCCAACGGCGGTAAACACTGAAGCTTTCTTT
size: once
D: .
V: TRBV28
J: TRBJ1-1

CDR3: CASSPSRGEQFF
DNA: TGTGCCAGCAGCCCGTCTCGGGGGGAGCAGTTCTTC
size: once
D: .
V: TRBV7-2
J: TRBJ2-1

CDR3: CASSLRQAQPHYEQYF
DNA: TGTGCCAGCAGCTTACGGCAGGCCCAGCCCCACTACGAGCAGTACTTC
size: .
D: .
V: TRBV7-2
J: TRBJ2-7

CDR3: CASSPLNRGTNTEAFF
DNA: TGCGCCAGCAGCCCGTTGAACAGGGGGACGAACACTGAAGCTTTCTTT
size: .
D: TRBD1
V: TRBV5-1
J: TRBJ1-1

CDR3: CASSTRTSGSDEQFF
DNA: TGTGCCAGCAGCACCCGGACTAGCGGGAGTGATGAGCAGTTCTTC
size: .
D: TRBD2
V: TRBV7-2
J: TRBJ2-1

CDR3: CASSQGGLRSSYEQYF
DNA: TGTGCCAGCAGCCAAGGGGGACTTCGGAGCTCCTACGAGCAGTACTTC
size: .
D: .
V: TRBV4-2
J: TRBJ2-7

CDR3: CASSLFGATKNIQYF
DNA: TGTGCCAGCAGTTTATTCGGGGCGACCAAAAACATTCAGTACTTC
size: .
D: .
V: TRBV27
J: TRBJ2-4

CDR3: CASSHSGASTDTQYF
DNA: TGCGCCAGCAGCCATAGCGGGGCTAGCACAGATACGCAGTATTTT
size: .
D: TRBD2
V: TRBV5-1
J: TRBJ2-3

CDR3: CASSGQGGLAGETQYF
DNA: TGTGCCAGCAGTGGCCAGGGGGGCCTCGCGGGGGAGACCCAGTACTTC
size: .
D: .
V: TRBV6-1
J: TRBJ2-5

CDR3: CASRRGREEVGYTF
DNA: TGTGCCAGTAGGAGGGGCAGGGAAGAGGTTGGCTACACCTTC
size: .
D: .
V: TRBV19
J: TRBJ1-2

CDR3: CASSLTGRSDTEAFF
DNA: TGCGCCAGCAGCTTGACTGGGCGCTCGGACACTGAAGCTTTCTTT
size: .
D: .
V: TRBV5-1
J: TRBJ1-1